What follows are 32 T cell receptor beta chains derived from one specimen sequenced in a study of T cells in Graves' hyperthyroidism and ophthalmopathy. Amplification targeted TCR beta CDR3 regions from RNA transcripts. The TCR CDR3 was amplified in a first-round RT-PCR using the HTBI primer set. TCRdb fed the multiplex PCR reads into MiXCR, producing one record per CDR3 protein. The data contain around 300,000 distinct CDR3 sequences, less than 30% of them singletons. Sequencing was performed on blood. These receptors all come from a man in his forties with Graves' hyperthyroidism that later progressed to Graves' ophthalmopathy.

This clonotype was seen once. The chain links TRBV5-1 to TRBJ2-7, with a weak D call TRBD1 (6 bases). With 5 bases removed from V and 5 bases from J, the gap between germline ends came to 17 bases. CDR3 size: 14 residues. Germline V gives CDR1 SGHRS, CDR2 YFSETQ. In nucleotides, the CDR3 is TGCGCCAGCAGACTCCAGGGGACGGCTCACGAGCAGTACTTC. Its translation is CASRLQGTAHEQYF.

CDR3 nucleotides: TGCAGTGCTAGAGGGGGAAGGGGATCGGGAGAGACCCAGTACTTC. The encoded protein is CSARGGRGSGETQYF. This chain uses TRBV20-1 with TRBJ2-5, with D possibly matching TRBD1 (5 bases). The CDR3 has 15 amino acids. With 1 base removed from V and 4 bases from J, the gap between germline ends came to 16 bases. The V gene's germline CDR1 is DFQATT and CDR2 SNEGSKA (reference sequence).

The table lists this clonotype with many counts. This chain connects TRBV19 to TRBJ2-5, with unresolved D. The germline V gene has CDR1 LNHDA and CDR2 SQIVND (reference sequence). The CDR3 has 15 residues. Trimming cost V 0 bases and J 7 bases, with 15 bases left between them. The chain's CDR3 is CASSIELMGIGTQYF. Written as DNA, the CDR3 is TGTGCCAGTAGTATAGAGCTCATGGGGATCGGGACCCAGTACTTC.

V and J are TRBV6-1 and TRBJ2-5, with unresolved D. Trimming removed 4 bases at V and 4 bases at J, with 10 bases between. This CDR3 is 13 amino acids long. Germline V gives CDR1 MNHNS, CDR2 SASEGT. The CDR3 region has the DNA TGTGCCAGCAGTGGTCTCGGGTTAGAGACCCAGTACTTC. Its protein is CASSGLGLETQYF.

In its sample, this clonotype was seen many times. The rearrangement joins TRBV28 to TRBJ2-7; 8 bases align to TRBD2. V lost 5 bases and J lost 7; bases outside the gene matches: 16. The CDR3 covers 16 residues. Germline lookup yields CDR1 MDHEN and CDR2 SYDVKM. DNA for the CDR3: TGTGCCAGCAGTCCCAGACTGCCGGGAGGGCCGGGTGAGCAGTACTTC. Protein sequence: CASSPRLPGGPGEQYF.

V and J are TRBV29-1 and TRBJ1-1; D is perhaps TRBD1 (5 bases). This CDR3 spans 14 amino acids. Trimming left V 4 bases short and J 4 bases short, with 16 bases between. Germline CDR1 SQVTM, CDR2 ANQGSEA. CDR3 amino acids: CSVGQGGPTTEAFF. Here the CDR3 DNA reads TGCAGCGTTGGTCAGGGAGGACCGACCACTGAAGCTTTCTTT.

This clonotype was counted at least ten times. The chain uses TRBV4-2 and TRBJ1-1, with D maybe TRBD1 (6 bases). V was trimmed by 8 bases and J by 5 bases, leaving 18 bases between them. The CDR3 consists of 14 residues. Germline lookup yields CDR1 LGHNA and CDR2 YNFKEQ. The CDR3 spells CASDNWGRGTEAFF. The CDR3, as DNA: TGTGCCAGCGATAATTGGGGGAGGGGGACTGAAGCTTTCTTT.

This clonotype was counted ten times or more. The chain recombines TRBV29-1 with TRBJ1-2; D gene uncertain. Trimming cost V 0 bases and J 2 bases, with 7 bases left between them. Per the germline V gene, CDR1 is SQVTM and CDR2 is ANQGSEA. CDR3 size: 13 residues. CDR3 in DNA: TGCAGCGTTGAAGAAGCCGAAAACTATGGCTACACCTTC. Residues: CSVEEAENYGYTF.

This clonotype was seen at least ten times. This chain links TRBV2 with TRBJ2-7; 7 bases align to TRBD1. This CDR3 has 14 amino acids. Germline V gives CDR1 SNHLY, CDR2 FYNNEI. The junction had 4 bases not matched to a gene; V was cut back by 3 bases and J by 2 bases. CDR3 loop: CASSDWQGAYEQYF. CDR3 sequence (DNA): TGTGCCAGCAGTGACTGGCAGGGGGCCTACGAGCAGTACTTC.

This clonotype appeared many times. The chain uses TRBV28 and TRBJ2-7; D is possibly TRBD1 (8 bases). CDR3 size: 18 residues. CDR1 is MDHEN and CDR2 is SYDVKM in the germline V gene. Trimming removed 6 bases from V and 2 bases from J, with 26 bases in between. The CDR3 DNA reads TGTGCCAGCAGACAACCGGGACAGGCAACTAGCGCTCCCTACGAGCAGTACTTC. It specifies CASRQPGQATSAPYEQYF.

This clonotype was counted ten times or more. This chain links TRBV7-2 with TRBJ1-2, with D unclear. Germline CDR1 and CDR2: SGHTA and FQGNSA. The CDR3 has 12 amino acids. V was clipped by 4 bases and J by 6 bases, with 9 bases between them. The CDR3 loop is CASSSPPDGYTF. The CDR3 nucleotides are TGTGCCAGCAGCTCCCCACCCGATGGCTACACCTTC. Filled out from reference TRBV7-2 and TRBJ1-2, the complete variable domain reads GAGVSQSPSNKVTEKGKDVELRCDPISGHTALYWYRQSLGQGLEFLIYFQGNSAPDKSGLPSDRFSAERTGGSVSTLTIQRTQQEDSAVYLCASSSPPDGYTFGSGTRLTVV.

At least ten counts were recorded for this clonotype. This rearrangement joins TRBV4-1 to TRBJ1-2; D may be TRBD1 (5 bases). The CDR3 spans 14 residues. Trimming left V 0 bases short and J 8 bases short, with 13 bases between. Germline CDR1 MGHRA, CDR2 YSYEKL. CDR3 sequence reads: CASSQENAGNGYTF. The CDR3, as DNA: TGCGCCAGCAGCCAAGAAAATGCAGGGAACGGCTACACCTTC.

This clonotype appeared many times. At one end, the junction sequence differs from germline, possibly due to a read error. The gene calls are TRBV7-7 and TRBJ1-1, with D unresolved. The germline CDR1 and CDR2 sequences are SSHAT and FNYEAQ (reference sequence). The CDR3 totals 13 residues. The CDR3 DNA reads TGTGCTAGCAGCTTGAACATAAACACTGAAGCTTTCTTT. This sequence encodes CASSLNINTEAFF. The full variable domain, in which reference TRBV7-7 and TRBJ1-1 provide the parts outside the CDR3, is GAGVSQSPRYKVTKRGQDVTLRCDPISSHATLYWYQQALGQGPEFLTYFNYEAQPDKSGLPSDRFSAERPEGSISTLTIQRTEQRDSAMYRCASSLNINTEAFFGQGTRLTVV.

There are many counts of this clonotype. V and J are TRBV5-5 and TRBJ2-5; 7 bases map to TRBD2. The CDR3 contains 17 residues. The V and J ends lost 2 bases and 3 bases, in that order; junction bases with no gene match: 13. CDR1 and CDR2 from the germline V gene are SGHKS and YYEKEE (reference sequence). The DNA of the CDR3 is TGTGCCAGCAGCTTACTCCCAAATGTGGGGGGGAAAGAGACCCAGTACTTC. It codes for CASSLLPNVGGKETQYF.

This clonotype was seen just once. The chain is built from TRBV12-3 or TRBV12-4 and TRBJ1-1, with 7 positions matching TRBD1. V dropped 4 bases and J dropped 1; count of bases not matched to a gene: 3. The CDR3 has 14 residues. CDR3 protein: CASSSQGRNTEAFF. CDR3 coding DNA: TGTGCCAGCAGTTCACAGGGGAGGAACACTGAAGCTTTCTTT.

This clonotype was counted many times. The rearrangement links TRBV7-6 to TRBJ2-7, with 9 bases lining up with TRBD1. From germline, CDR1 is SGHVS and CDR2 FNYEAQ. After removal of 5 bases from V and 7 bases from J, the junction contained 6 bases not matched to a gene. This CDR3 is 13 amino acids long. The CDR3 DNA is TGTGCCAGCAGCGCTGGACAGGGGCAAGAGCAGTACTTC. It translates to CASSAGQGQEQYF.

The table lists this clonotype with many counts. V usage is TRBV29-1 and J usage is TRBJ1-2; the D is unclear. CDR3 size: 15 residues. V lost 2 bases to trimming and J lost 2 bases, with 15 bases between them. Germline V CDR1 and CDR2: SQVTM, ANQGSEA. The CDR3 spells CSVERLPGGNYGYTF. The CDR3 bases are TGCAGCGTTGAACGGCTACCGGGTGGAAACTATGGCTACACCTTC.

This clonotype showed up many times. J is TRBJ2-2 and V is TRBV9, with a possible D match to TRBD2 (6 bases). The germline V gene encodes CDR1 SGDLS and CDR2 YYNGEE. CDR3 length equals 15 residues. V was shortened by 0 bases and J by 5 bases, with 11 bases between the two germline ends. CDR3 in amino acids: CASSVAEGWTGELFF. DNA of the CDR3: TGTGCCAGCAGCGTAGCGGAGGGGTGGACCGGGGAGCTGTTTTTT.

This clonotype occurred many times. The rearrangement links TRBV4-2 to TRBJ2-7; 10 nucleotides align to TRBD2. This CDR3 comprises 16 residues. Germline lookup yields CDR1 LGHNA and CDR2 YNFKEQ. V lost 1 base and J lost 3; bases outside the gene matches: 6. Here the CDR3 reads CASSQAERGGYYEQYF. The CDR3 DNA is TGTGCCAGCAGCCAAGCTGAGCGGGGGGGCTACTACGAGCAGTACTTC.

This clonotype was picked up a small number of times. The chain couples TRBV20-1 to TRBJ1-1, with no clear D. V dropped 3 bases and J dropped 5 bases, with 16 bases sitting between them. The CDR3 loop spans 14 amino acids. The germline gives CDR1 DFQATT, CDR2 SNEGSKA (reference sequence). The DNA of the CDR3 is TGCAGTGCTAGTCGCGGGAGTGGCAGGACTGAAGCTTTCTTT. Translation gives CSASRGSGRTEAFF.

The CDR3 nucleotides read TGTGCCAGCAGTTCACCCGTTGCGGGTCCGCAAGAGACCCAGTACTTC. Translated, it gives CASSSPVAGPQETQYF. The chain joins TRBV6-2 or TRBV6-3 to TRBJ2-5, with a weak D call TRBD2 (5 bases). Germline CDR1 is MNHEY and CDR2 is SVGEGT. This CDR3 is built from 16 residues. Trimming removed 4 bases at V and 2 bases at J, with 17 bases between.

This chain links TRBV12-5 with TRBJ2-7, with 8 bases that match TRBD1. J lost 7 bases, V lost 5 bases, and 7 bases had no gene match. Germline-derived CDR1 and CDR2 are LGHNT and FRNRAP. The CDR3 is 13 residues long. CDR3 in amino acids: CASGHGQGMEQYF. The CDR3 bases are TGTGCTAGTGGTCACGGACAGGGAATGGAGCAGTACTTC.

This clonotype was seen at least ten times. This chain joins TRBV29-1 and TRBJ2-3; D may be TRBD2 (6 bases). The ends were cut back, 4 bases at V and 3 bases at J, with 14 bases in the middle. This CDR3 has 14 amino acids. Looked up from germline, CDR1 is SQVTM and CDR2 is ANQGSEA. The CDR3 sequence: CSVGGAARTDTQYF. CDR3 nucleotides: TGCAGCGTTGGCGGGGCAGCGAGGACAGATACGCAGTATTTT.

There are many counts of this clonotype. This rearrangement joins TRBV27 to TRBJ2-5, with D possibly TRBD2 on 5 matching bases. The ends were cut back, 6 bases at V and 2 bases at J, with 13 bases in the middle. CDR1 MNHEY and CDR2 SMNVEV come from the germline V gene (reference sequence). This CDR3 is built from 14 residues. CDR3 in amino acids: CASRRVGGQETQYF. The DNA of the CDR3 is TGTGCCAGCAGGAGGGTAGGAGGACAAGAGACCCAGTACTTC.

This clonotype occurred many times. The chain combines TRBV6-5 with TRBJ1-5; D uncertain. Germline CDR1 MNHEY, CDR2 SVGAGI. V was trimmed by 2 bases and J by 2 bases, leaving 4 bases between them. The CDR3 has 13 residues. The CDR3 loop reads CASSYQGNQPQHF. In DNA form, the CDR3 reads TGTGCCAGCAGTTACCAGGGCAATCAGCCCCAGCATTTT.

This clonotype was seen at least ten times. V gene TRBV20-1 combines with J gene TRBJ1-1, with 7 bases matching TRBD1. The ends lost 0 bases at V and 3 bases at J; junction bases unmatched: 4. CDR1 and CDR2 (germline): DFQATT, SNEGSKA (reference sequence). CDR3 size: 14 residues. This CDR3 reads CSARDPTGHTEAFF. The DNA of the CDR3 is TGCAGTGCTAGAGATCCGACAGGGCACACTGAAGCTTTCTTT.

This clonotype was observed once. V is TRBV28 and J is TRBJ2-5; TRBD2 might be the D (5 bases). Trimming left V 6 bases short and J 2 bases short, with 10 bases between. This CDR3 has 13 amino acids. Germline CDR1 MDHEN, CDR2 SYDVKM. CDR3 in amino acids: CASRPDSQETQYF. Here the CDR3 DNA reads TGTGCCAGCAGGCCGGACTCTCAAGAGACCCAGTACTTC.

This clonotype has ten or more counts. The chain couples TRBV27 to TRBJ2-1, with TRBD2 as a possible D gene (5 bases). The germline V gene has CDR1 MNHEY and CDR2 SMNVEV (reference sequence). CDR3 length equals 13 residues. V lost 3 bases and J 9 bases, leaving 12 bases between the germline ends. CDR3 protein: CASSFIGVGEQFF. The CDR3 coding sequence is TGTGCCAGCAGTTTTATCGGGGTCGGTGAGCAGTTCTTC.

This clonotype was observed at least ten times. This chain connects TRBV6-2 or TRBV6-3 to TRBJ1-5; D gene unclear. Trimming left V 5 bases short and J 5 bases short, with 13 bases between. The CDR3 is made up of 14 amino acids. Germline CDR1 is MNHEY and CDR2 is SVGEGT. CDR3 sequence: CASSNRPSYQPQHF. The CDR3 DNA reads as TGTGCCAGCAGTAACCGCCCATCTTATCAGCCCCAGCATTTT.

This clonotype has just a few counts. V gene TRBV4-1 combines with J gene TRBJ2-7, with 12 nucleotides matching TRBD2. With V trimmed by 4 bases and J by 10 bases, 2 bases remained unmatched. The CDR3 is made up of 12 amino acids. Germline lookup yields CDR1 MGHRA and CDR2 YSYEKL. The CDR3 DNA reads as TGCGCCAGCAGCCGGACTAGCGGGATCCAGTACTTC. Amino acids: CASSRTSGIQYF.

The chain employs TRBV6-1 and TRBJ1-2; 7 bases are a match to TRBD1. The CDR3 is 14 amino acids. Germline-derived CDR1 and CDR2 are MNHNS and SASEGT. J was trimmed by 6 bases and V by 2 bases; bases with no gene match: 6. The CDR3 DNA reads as TGTGCCAGCAGTGAACTCAGGGGGACGGATGGCTACACCTTC. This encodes CASSELRGTDGYTF.

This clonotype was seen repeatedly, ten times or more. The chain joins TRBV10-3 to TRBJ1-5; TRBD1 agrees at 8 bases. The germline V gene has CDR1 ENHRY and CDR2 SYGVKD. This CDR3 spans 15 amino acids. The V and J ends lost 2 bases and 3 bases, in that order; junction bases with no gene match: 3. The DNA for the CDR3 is TGTGCCATCAGTGAGACAGGGGGTTCCAATCAGCCCCAGCATTTT. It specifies CAISETGGSNQPQHF.